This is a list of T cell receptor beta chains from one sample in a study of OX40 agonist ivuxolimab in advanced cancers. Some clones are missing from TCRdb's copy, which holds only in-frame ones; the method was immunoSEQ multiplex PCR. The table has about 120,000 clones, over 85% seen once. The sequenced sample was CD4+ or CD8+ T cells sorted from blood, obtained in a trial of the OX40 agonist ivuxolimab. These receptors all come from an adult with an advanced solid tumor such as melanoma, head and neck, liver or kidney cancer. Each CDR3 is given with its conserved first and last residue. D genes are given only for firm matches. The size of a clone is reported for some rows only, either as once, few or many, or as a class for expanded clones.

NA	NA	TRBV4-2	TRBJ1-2	TGTGCCAGCAGCCAAGATCCGGACTATGGCTACACCTTC	CASSQDPDYGYTF
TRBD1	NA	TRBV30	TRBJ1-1	TGTGCCTGGAGTGACAGGGGATCTGAAGCTTTCTTT	CAWSDRGSEAFF
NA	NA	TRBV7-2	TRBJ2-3	TGTGCCAGCAGCTTAGGGACCCCCAATTTGGATACGCAGTATTTT	CASSLGTPNLDTQYF
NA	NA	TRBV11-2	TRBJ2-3	TGTGCCAGCAGCCCCCGACTCGGGGCAGATACGCAGTATTTT	CASSPRLGADTQYF
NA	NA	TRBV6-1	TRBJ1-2	TGTGCCAGCAGTGAGAGCGAAGGGGGGCCGACCTATGGCTACACCTTC	CASSESEGGPTYGYTF
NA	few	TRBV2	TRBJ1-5	TGTGCCAGCACCCAAGACAGAAATCAGCCCCAGCATTTT	CASTQDRNQPQHF
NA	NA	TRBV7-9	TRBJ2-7	TGTGCCAGCACCCCCTTGGGACACCAAAGTTACGAGCAGTACTTC	CASTPLGHQSYEQYF
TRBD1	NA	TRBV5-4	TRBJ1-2	TGTGCCAGCAGCCTAAACCGGGACAGAAGCTTC	CASSLNRDRSF
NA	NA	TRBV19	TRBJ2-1	TGTGCCAGTAGTTTTCGACAGAGTAGAAATGAGCAGTTCTTC	CASSFRQSRNEQFF
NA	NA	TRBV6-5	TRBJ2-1	TGTGCCAGCAGCGGAGCGGGACAATTCTACAATGAGCAGTTCTTC	CASSGAGQFYNEQFF
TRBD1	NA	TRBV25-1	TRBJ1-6	TGTGCCAGCAGTGAGTTTCGGACAGGGAGCTCCTATAATTCACCCCTCCACTTT	CASSEFRTGSSYNSPLHF
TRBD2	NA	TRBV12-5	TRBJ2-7	TGTGCTAGTGGTTTGTCCGGGGGGAAGGCCTACGAGCAGTACTTC	CASGLSGGKAYEQYF
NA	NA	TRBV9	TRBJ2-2	TGTGCCAGCAGCGTAACCGGGGCGAACACCGGGGAGCTGTTTTTT	CASSVTGANTGELFF
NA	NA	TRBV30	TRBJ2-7	TGTGCCTGGAGTCCAGGAGTAAGCTACGAGCAGTACTTC	CAWSPGVSYEQYF
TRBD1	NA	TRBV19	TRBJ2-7	TGTGCCAGTAGTATGTGGGACAGGAACGAGCAGTACTTC	CASSMWDRNEQYF
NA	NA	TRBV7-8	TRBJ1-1	TGTGCCAGCAGCTTAGGGCAGCTTAACACTGAAGCTTTCTTT	CASSLGQLNTEAFF
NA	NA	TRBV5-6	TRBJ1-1	TGTGCCAGCAGCCATAGGGGGGCGGTGAACACTGAAGCTTTCTTT	CASSHRGAVNTEAFF
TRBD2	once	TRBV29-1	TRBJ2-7	TGCAGCGTTGAAAGGACTAGCCCCTCCTACGAGCAGTACTTC	CSVERTSPSYEQYF